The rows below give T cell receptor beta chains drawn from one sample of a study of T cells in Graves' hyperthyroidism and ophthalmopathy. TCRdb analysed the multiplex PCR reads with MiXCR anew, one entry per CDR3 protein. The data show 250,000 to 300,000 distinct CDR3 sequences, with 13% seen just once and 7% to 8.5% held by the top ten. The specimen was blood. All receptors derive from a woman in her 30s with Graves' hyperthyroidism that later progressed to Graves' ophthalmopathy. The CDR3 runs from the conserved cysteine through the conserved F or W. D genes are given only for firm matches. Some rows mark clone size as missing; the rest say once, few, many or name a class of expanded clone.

TGTGCCAGCAGCTACCGGGACAGGGTCCAAGAGACCCAGTACTTC | CASSYRDRVQETQYF | many | TRBV7-8 | TRBD1 | TRBJ2-5
TGCGCCAGCAGCTGGGGGACAACCGGGGAGCTGTTTTTT | CASSWGTTGELFF | many | TRBV5-1 | . | TRBJ2-2
TGTGCCAGCAGTTTAGCTTTTTTGGGTACGGGACACTACTCCTACGAGCAGTACTTC | CASSLAFLGTGHYSYEQYF | once | TRBV28 | . | TRBJ2-7
TGTGCCAGCAGCCGAATGGGACAGAGCTCCTACGAGCAGTACTTC | CASSRMGQSSYEQYF | few | TRBV5-4 | TRBD1 | TRBJ2-7
TGTGCCAGCAGCCACCACCTTGACGGGGCAGAGACCCAGTACTTC | CASSHHLDGAETQYF | many | TRBV5-5 | . | TRBJ2-5
TGTGCCAGCAGTACCGGCTGGGTCGAGACCCAGTACTTC | CASSTGWVETQYF | many | TRBV2 | . | TRBJ2-5
TGTGCCAGCAGCTTAGCGCTGGACAGGGGGCTCGGTGGCTACACCTTC | CASSLALDRGLGGYTF | medium-sized | TRBV7-2 | TRBD1 | TRBJ1-2
TGTGCCAGCAGGGGACTAGGCGAGCAGTACTTC | CASRGLGEQYF | many | TRBV3-1 | TRBD2 | TRBJ2-7
TGCAGTGCCGAGAGGGAAAACTCCTACAATGAGCAGTTCTTC | CSAERENSYNEQFF | many | TRBV20-1 | . | TRBJ2-1
TGTGCCAGTAGTATCCGGACTAGCGGGAACTACGAGCAGTACTTC | CASSIRTSGNYEQYF | few | TRBV19 | TRBD2 | TRBJ2-7
TGTGCCAGCTCACCAGACAGATCTCAGCCCCAGCATTTT | CASSPDRSQPQHF | many | TRBV18 | . | TRBJ1-5
TGTGCCATCAGTGATAGCAACAGGGAGGGCGAGCAGTACTTC | CAISDSNREGEQYF | many | TRBV10-3 | . | TRBJ2-7
TGTGCCAGCAGTGGCGAGATGGGGGGGTCCTATAATGAGCAGTTCTTC | CASSGEMGGSYNEQFF | . | TRBV6-1 | TRBD2 | TRBJ2-1
TGCGCCAGCAGCCAACAAGAAGGGGCCCGCTATGGCTACACCTTC | CASSQQEGARYGYTF | few | TRBV4-1 | . | TRBJ1-2
TGTGCCAGCAGGGACCCCAATTCACCCCTCCACTTT | CASRDPNSPLHF | . | TRBV27 | . | TRBJ1-6
TGTGCCAGCAGTATGACGACGATAAACATTCAGTACTTC | CASSMTTINIQYF | many | TRBV28 | . | TRBJ2-4
TGTGCCAGCAGTGAAGCGCGGGGGACAGGGGAAAACGAGCAGTACTTC | CASSEARGTGENEQYF | many | TRBV2 | TRBD1 | TRBJ2-7
TGTGCCAGCAGGCCCTCGCTAAGGGACCAGTCCTACGAGCAGTACTTC | CASRPSLRDQSYEQYF | many | TRBV28 | . | TRBJ2-7
TGTGCCAGCAGTTTTGGGACAGGGAATGAGCAGTTCTTC | CASSFGTGNEQFF | many | TRBV27 | TRBD1 | TRBJ2-1
TGTGCCAGCAGCTCAGAACTAGCGGGAGTGGGTGATACGCAGTATTTT | CASSSELAGVGDTQYF | many | TRBV7-6 | TRBD2 | TRBJ2-3
TGTGCCAGCAGTTACCCTTCGACAGGGTTTAACGAGCAGTACTTC | CASSYPSTGFNEQYF | many | TRBV6-2/TRBV6-3 | TRBD1 | TRBJ2-7
TGTGCCAGCAGCACAAGTAGGGAGGGGAGCACTGAAGCTTTCTTT | CASSTSREGSTEAFF | many | TRBV5-6 | . | TRBJ1-1
TGTGCCAGCAATTTTGAGCCCCAGCATTTT | CASNFEPQHF | many | TRBV28 | . | TRBJ1-5